The rows below give T cell receptor beta chains drawn from one sample of a study of blood T cell repertoires in COVID-19. Assay used: immunoSEQ multiplex PCR; TCRdb lists only in-frame clones, some missing. The sample yields around 330,000 clones, more than 70% seen once. The sample taken for sequencing was peripheral blood. The receptors stem from a woman between 25 and 40 years old with COVID-19, enrolled during active disease. CDR3s include the opening cysteine and the closing phenylalanine or tryptophan. D genes are given only for firm matches. Clone size appears in some rows only: once, few, many, or a class for an expanded clone.

cdr3_nt | cdr3_aa | d_call | clone_size | j_call | v_call
TGTGCCAGCAATCCGGGACAGGGTTCATTCGGCAATCAGCCCCAGCATTTT | CASNPGQGSFGNQPQHF | TRBD1 | NA | TRBJ1-5 | TRBV2
TGTGCCAGCAGCCCCTTAGGGACAGCCTACAATGAGCAGTTCTTC | CASSPLGTAYNEQFF | TRBD1 | NA | TRBJ2-1 | TRBV14
TGTGCCAGCAGTTACGGAGGGGAGGATCAGCCCCAGCATTTT | CASSYGGEDQPQHF | NA | NA | TRBJ1-5 | TRBV6-5
TGTGCCAGCAGCCCGGACAGGGGAGTAGAGACCCAGTACTTC | CASSPDRGVETQYF | TRBD1 | NA | TRBJ2-5 | TRBV5-4
TGCGCCAGCCGGAGCGCAGCGAACACCGGGGAGCTGTTTTTT | CASRSAANTGELFF | NA | NA | TRBJ2-2 | TRBV5-1
TGTGCCAGCAGTGGCGGGGAGCGGTCCATGAACACTGAAGCTTTCTTT | CASSGGERSMNTEAFF | NA | NA | TRBJ1-1 | TRBV28
TGTGCCAGCAGTTACCCGGGACAGCAAGAGACCCAGTACTTC | CASSYPGQQETQYF | TRBD1 | NA | TRBJ2-5 | TRBV6-6
TGTGCCAGCAGTGAAAGACAGGGCTTGACCTCTGGAAACACCATATATTTT | CASSERQGLTSGNTIYF | TRBD1 | NA | TRBJ1-3 | TRBV6-1
TGTGCCTGGAGTGAAGGGGGGGGTGAGAAACTGTTTTTT | CAWSEGGGEKLFF | NA | NA | TRBJ1-4 | TRBV30
TGTGCCAGCAGTTTTTTAGGGGGCTCGGCCAATGAGCAGTTCTTC | CASSFLGGSANEQFF | TRBD1 | NA | TRBJ2-1 | TRBV27
TGTGCCAGCAGCTTGGTCGGGACAGGGCGTTGGGGTGAAGCTTTCTTT | CASSLVGTGRWGEAFF | TRBD1 | NA | TRBJ1-1 | TRBV5-5
TGTGCCAGCAGACGGGCAGGGGGCTATGGCTACACCTTC | CASRRAGGYGYTF | TRBD1 | once | TRBJ1-2 | TRBV9
TGTGCCAGCAGTGACCCAGGGGAAGTGTCCCAGCCCCAGCATTTT | CASSDPGEVSQPQHF | NA | NA | TRBJ1-5 | TRBV5-8
TGTGCCAGCAGCTTACCGGGACAGCTGAATGAAAAACTGTTTTTT | CASSLPGQLNEKLFF | TRBD1 | NA | TRBJ1-4 | TRBV3-1/TRBV3-2
TGTGCCAGCAGCCCCGGAGGGGGGGATCATTCACCCCTCCACTTT | CASSPGGGDHSPLHF | NA | NA | TRBJ1-6 | TRBV9
TGTGCCAGCAGCTTGAGCCAAGCAGATACGCAGTATTTT | CASSLSQADTQYF | NA | NA | TRBJ2-3 | TRBV5-4
TGTGCCAGCAGCCATGGGGGGGACGCCTACCAGGATGGCTACACCTTC | CASSHGGDAYQDGYTF | NA | NA | TRBJ1-2 | TRBV3-1/TRBV3-2
TGCGCCAGCAGCCCTGACGGACAGGGGAACTATGGCTACACCTTC | CASSPDGQGNYGYTF | TRBD1 | NA | TRBJ1-2 | TRBV5-1
TGTGCCAGCTCACCAAACAGCGGGAACACCGGGGAGCTGTTTTTT | CASSPNSGNTGELFF | NA | NA | TRBJ2-2 | TRBV18
TGTGCCTGGAGTGCGACAGGGTTGGCCGGGGAGCTGTTTTTT | CAWSATGLAGELFF | TRBD1 | NA | TRBJ2-2 | TRBV30
TGTGCCAGCTCACAGTGGAGGTCTGGGGCGAACACCGGGGAGCTGTTTTTT | CASSQWRSGANTGELFF | NA | NA | TRBJ2-2 | TRBV18
TGTGCCAGCAGCTTAGGGGCCGGCCCGGGGGAGACCCAGTACTTC | CASSLGAGPGETQYF | NA | NA | TRBJ2-5 | TRBV13
TGTGCCAGCAGCGTAGGGGCAGGGGGTACCTACGAGCAGTACTTC | CASSVGAGGTYEQYF | TRBD1 | NA | TRBJ2-7 | TRBV9
TGTGCCAGCAGCGTAGGGGGAGGACCCATATCCCCCGATGGCTACACCTTC | CASSVGGGPISPDGYTF | NA | NA | TRBJ1-2 | TRBV9
TGTGCCAGTAAGGGACAGGGGGTCACCGGGGAGCTGTTTTTT | CASKGQGVTGELFF | TRBD1 | once | TRBJ2-2 | TRBV19
TGTGCCAGCAGCCACGGGTACCAAGAGACCCAGTACTTC | CASSHGYQETQYF | NA | NA | TRBJ2-5 | TRBV27
TGTGCCAGCAGCTTAGTGGGGACAGACACAGATACGCAGTATTTT | CASSLVGTDTDTQYF | TRBD1 | NA | TRBJ2-3 | TRBV7-2
TGTGCCAGCAGTGAAAATGGGGAGGGGGGCGGCGATGGCTACACCTTC | CASSENGEGGGDGYTF | NA | NA | TRBJ1-2 | TRBV6-1
TGTGCCAGCAGCCAAGCGCCTTCGAGCGGGGGGGGACGATACGAGCAGTACTTC | CASSQAPSSGGGRYEQYF | TRBD2 | NA | TRBJ2-7 | TRBV4-2
TGCAGTGCTAGTAGCGGGGGCCACACCGGGGAGCTGTTTTTT | CSASSGGHTGELFF | TRBD2 | NA | TRBJ2-2 | TRBV20-1
TGTGCCAGCAGCCGACAAGTTGGCTATGGCTACACCTTC | CASSRQVGYGYTF | NA | NA | TRBJ1-2 | TRBV11-1
TGTGCCAGCAGCCCCGTACAAGAGACCCAGTACTTC | CASSPVQETQYF | NA | NA | TRBJ2-5 | TRBV11-3
TGTGCCAGCAGCGCCGGGACAGGAGCTGGGGCCAACGTCCTGACTTTC | CASSAGTGAGANVLTF | TRBD1 | NA | TRBJ2-6 | TRBV9
TGTGCCACCGAGTCCGTGTTAGGGGGCGCGGATACGCAGTATTTT | CATESVLGGADTQYF | TRBD1 | NA | TRBJ2-3 | TRBV24-1
TGTGCCAGCAGTCGGAGCCCGGCGCAGTATTTT | CASSRSPAQYF | NA | NA | TRBJ2-3 | TRBV2
TGTGCCAGCAGCCATCCGGGTTATTATGGCTACACCTTC | CASSHPGYYGYTF | NA | NA | TRBJ1-2 | TRBV3-1/TRBV3-2
TGTGCCAGCAGCTTAGAGGGTGGCGGGGGGGCTAGGGAGACCCAGTACTTC | CASSLEGGGGARETQYF | TRBD2 | NA | TRBJ2-5 | TRBV11-2
TGTGCCAGCAGTTCCATCAGGTCACTAGCGGGGGAGACGCAGTATTTT | CASSSIRSLAGETQYF | TRBD2 | NA | TRBJ2-3 | TRBV6-2/TRBV6-3
TGTGCCAGCAGCTTAGTGGGCACGAGTGAGCAGTACTTC | CASSLVGTSEQYF | NA | NA | TRBJ2-7 | TRBV11-2
TGTGCCACCCGACCGGGGTTGGGGTATGGCTACACCTTC | CATRPGLGYGYTF | NA | few | TRBJ1-2 | TRBV24-1
TGTGCCAGCAGCCGTGACAGGGACAATCAGCCCCAGCATTTT | CASSRDRDNQPQHF | TRBD1 | NA | TRBJ1-5 | TRBV7-2
TGTGCCAGCAGCAGGACAGGGCTTCAACTCGAGCCCCAGCATTTT | CASSRTGLQLEPQHF | TRBD1 | once | TRBJ1-5 | TRBV28
TGTGCCAGCAGCGTGGACTTGGGAGCCTACGAGCAGTACTTC | CASSVDLGAYEQYF | NA | NA | TRBJ2-7 | TRBV5-4
TGTGCCAGCAGTCCCGATAGGGGCTTCAGTGAAAAACTGTTTTTT | CASSPDRGFSEKLFF | NA | few | TRBJ1-4 | TRBV2
TGTGCCAGCTCGGGTAGCGGATCGACCGGGGAGCTGTTTTTT | CASSGSGSTGELFF | NA | NA | TRBJ2-2 | TRBV3-1/TRBV3-2
TGTGCCAGCAGCTCCACCACCGCCGGGGGTAGTGGCTACACCTTC | CASSSTTAGGSGYTF | NA | NA | TRBJ1-2 | TRBV6-6
TGTGCCAGCAGCTTGATATCTTCTCGCGGAGGGTCGCATGAAAAACTGTTTTTT | CASSLISSRGGSHEKLFF | NA | NA | TRBJ1-4 | TRBV7-9
TGTGCCAGCAGGGCCGGGACTAGCCAAGAGACCCAGTACTTC | CASRAGTSQETQYF | TRBD2 | NA | TRBJ2-5 | TRBV5-4
TGTGCCAGCAGCTTAAGGGAGTTGTCGACTGAAGCTTTCTTT | CASSLRELSTEAFF | NA | once | TRBJ1-1 | TRBV7-9
TGTGCCAGCAGACAATTCAACACTGAAGCTTTCTTT | CASRQFNTEAFF | NA | NA | TRBJ1-1 | TRBV6-5
TGTGCCAGCAGCCCCGGGACAGGGTATCTGAACACTGAAGCTTTCTTT | CASSPGTGYLNTEAFF | TRBD1 | NA | TRBJ1-1 | TRBV5-8
TGTGCCAGCAGCCCACAGGGGGCACGCAATCAGCCCCAGCATTTT | CASSPQGARNQPQHF | TRBD1 | once | TRBJ1-5 | TRBV28
TGTGCCAGCAGCTCCACAGGGGTCACCATCAATCCCAACTATGGCTACACCTTC | CASSSTGVTINPNYGYTF | TRBD1 | NA | TRBJ1-2 | TRBV13
TGCGCCAGCGGGACTGGGACCTACGAGCAGTACTTC | CASGTGTYEQYF | NA | NA | TRBJ2-7 | TRBV5-1
TGTGCCAGCACCACGGGGGGCACTGAAGCTTTCTTT | CASTTGGTEAFF | NA | NA | TRBJ1-1 | TRBV28
TGTGCCAGCAGTCCCCGCGGGCTCCGAGAAGCTTTCTTT | CASSPRGLREAFF | NA | NA | TRBJ1-1 | TRBV12-3/TRBV12-4
TGTGCCAGCTCACCAAGCCAGGGGAATCAGCCCCAGCATTTT | CASSPSQGNQPQHF | NA | once | TRBJ1-5 | TRBV18
TGCAGTCGAAGGGGTTTCGCAGAAGCTTTCTTT | CSRRGFAEAFF | NA | NA | TRBJ1-1 | TRBV20-1
TGTGCCAGCAGCCAATATCTTTTCGGGACAGGGCTATCAGATACGCAGTATTTT | CASSQYLFGTGLSDTQYF | TRBD1 | NA | TRBJ2-3 | TRBV16
TGTGCCAGCTCCGGACAGGGCATCAATCAGCCCCAGCATTTT | CASSGQGINQPQHF | TRBD1 | few | TRBJ1-5 | TRBV18